These 3 T cell receptor beta chains were all obtained from the same sample, sequenced in a study of T cell clonality in common variable immunodeficiency. Repertoires were generated with immunoSEQ multiplex PCR, while TCRdb's copy carries only in-frame clones and drops some. Sampling found 35,000 to 55,000 clones, none seen once. The sample taken for sequencing was peripheral blood mononuclear cells. These receptors originate from a person aged 18 to 75 in good health.

This clone was counted many times. With the read ending 3 residues before the CDR3 end, the germline J gene is used to fill in that end. The chain employs TRBV10-3 and TRBJ2-3, with D perhaps matching TRBD2 (6 bases). The ends were cut back, 0 bases at V and 8 bases at J, with 15 bases in the middle. This CDR3 contains 15 residues. Germline-derived CDR1 and CDR2 are ENHRY and SYGVKD. The sequenced CDR3 bases are TGTGCCATCAGTGAGTCTAGGCCTCCGGAGGGTACG. Translating gives CAISESRPPEGT. The full-length CDR3 reads as CAISESRPPEGTQYF.

The sample holds many counts of this clone. The sequenced CDR3 bases are TGTGCCAGCAGTTACTCGCTGACAGGGAGCGATGAG. Translated, it gives CASSYSLTGSDE. The whole CDR3 protein reads CASSYSLTGSDEQFF. V gene TRBV6-2 or TRBV6-3 combines with J gene TRBJ2-1; TRBD1 aligns across 7 bases. Read coverage stops 3 residues before the CDR3 terminus; the germline J gene supplies the remainder. This CDR3 region has 15 residues. Germline loops: CDR1 MNHEY, CDR2 SVGEGT. Trimming at V came to 0 bases and at J to 8 bases, leaving 7 bases not matched to a gene.

In its sample, this clone was seen many times. The read is 3 residues too short to cover the CDR3 end, so that end is filled in from the germline J gene. The chain combines TRBV28 with TRBJ2-7, with D maybe TRBD1 (6 bases). The V end lost 9 bases, the J end lost 3 bases, and 12 bases lay between the germline ends. The CDR3 covers 12 residues. Germline CDR1 and CDR2: MDHEN and SYDVKM. This CDR3 reads CASRDKNYEQYF. CDR3 bases read: TGTGCCAGTCGGGACAAGAACTACGAG.